These 26 T cell receptor beta chains were all obtained from the same sample, sequenced in a study of blood T cell repertoires in COVID-19. Repertoires were generated with immunoSEQ multiplex PCR, while TCRdb's copy carries only in-frame clones and drops some. This sample has approximately 210,000 clones, with more than 70% found just once. The sequencing sample was made of peripheral blood. Receptor source: a woman aged 40 to 55 who had recovered from COVID-19.

This rearrangement joins TRBV30 to TRBJ1-4; D uncertain. Per germline, CDR1 GTSNPN and CDR2 SVGIG (reference sequence). Trimming took off 8 bases at V and 8 bases at J, with 15 bases between the two ends. The CDR3 spans 12 residues. The CDR3 region is CAGNQVGEKLFF. CDR3 sequence (DNA): TGTGCCGGAAACCAGGTTGGGGAAAAACTGTTTTTT.

The chain joins TRBV30 to TRBJ1-4, with TRBD1 matching over 8 bases. With 3 bases clipped from V and 0 bases from J, the junction kept 3 bases outside the gene matches. Germline V gene lookup returns CDR1 GTSNPN and CDR2 SVGIG (reference sequence). The CDR3 sequence is 15 residues long. CDR3 nucleotides: TGTGCCTGGAGGGGACAGGCCACAACTAATGAAAAACTGTTTTTT. This encodes CAWRGQATTNEKLFF.

J is TRBJ1-2 and V is TRBV6-5; no definite D call. CDR3 size: 12 residues. Trimming took 8 bases from V and 5 from J, leaving 12 bases between them. Germline V lookup: CDR1 MNHEY, CDR2 SVGAGI. The CDR3 DNA sequence: TGTGCCAGCGCCCGAGACTCTTATGGCTACACCTTC. Protein sequence: CASARDSYGYTF.

The chain joins TRBV28 to TRBJ1-5, with 9 bases that match TRBD1. V dropped 7 bases and J dropped 6; count of bases not matched to a gene: 7. The CDR3 has 14 residues. CDR1 is MDHEN, CDR2 SYDVKM, per germline. CDR3 loop: CASIGQGRGQPQHF. Written as DNA, the CDR3 is TGTGCCAGCATCGGACAGGGGAGAGGTCAGCCCCAGCATTTT.

The J gene is TRBJ1-1, the V gene TRBV11-3, with D tentatively TRBD1 (5 bases). CDR3 length: 15 amino acids. Germline-derived CDR1 and CDR2 are SGHNT and YENEEA. V dropped 5 bases and J dropped 0 bases, with 13 bases sitting between them. This CDR3 reads CASSLDSGMNTEAFF. The CDR3 DNA reads TGTGCCAGCAGCCTCGACAGTGGCATGAACACTGAAGCTTTCTTT.

The rearrangement links TRBV19 to TRBJ1-4; maybe TRBD1 (6 bases). Trimming removed 9 bases at V and 8 bases at J, with 16 bases between. The length of the CDR3 is 13 residues. Germline V gene data show CDR1 as LNHDA and CDR2 as SQIVND (reference sequence). The CDR3 protein is CASRNREGEKLFF. The DNA for the CDR3 is TGTGCCAGCCGAAACAGGGAGGGAGAAAAACTGTTTTTT.

The chain joins TRBV2 to TRBJ1-2; the D gene is possibly TRBD1 (6 bases). V was cut by 5 bases and J by 1 base, with 20 bases left in between. CDR1 and CDR2 (germline): SNHLY, FYNNEI. CDR3 length equals 17 residues. CDR3 DNA: TGTGCCAGCAGTTTGGCGGGCCAGGGGATTTTTAACTATGGCTACACCTTC. It codes for CASSLAGQGIFNYGYTF. Full variable domain (rest looked up from reference TRBV2 and TRBJ1-2): EPEVTQTPSHQVTQMGQEVILRCVPISNHLYFYWYRQILGQKVEFLVSFYNNEISEKSEIFDDQFSVERPDGSNFTLKIRSTKLEDSAMYFCASSLAGQGIFNYGYTFGSGTRLTVV.

This clone was observed a handful of times. Here the CDR3 DNA reads TGTGCCAGCAGCCAAGGTGGGACAGGGTATCAGCCCCAGCATTTT. Its translation is CASSQGGTGYQPQHF. This chain links TRBV3-1 (or the pseudogene TRBV3-2) with TRBJ1-5; TRBD1 agrees at 9 bases. The V gene's germline CDR1 is LGHDT and CDR2 YNNKEL (reference sequence). V gave up 1 base and J gave up 5 bases; unmatched junction bases: 3. The CDR3 is 15 residues long.

The gene calls are TRBV7-9 and TRBJ1-1; D unclear. The CDR3 has 12 residues. Germline V gene data show CDR1 as SEHNR and CDR2 as FQNEAQ (reference sequence). With 0 bases removed from V and 5 bases from J, the gap between germline ends came to 4 bases. CDR3 coding DNA: TGTGCCAGCAGCTTAGCGGCAACTGAAGCTTTCTTT. This gives the protein CASSLAATEAFF.

V and J are TRBV30 and TRBJ2-1; D might be TRBD1 (6 bases). Germline lookup yields CDR1 GTSNPN and CDR2 SVGIG (reference sequence). This CDR3 contains 16 residues. V gave up 2 bases and J gave up 7 bases, with 21 bases separating them. The CDR3 coding sequence is TGTGCCTGGAGTCTTGGTCGAGGGGGAAGGGGAAATGAGCAGTTCTTC. It translates to CAWSLGRGGRGNEQFF.

V usage is TRBV7-2 and J usage is TRBJ1-6; no definite D call. V lost 5 bases, J lost 8 bases, and 10 bases lay in between. The CDR3 contains 13 residues. The germline CDR1 and CDR2 sequences are SGHTA and FQGNSA. The CDR3 here is CASSRRRDSPLHF. DNA of the CDR3: TGTGCCAGCAGCCGCCGGCGGGATTCACCCCTCCACTTT. Supplemented by reference TRBV7-2 and TRBJ1-6, the full variable domain reads GAGVSQSPSNKVTEKGKDVELRCDPISGHTALYWYRQSLGQGLEFLIYFQGNSAPDKSGLPSDRFSAERTGGSVSTLTIQRTQQEDSAVYLCASSRRRDSPLHFGNGTRLTVT.

The DNA for the CDR3 is TGTGCCAGTAGTATATGGCAGACTAACACTGAAGCTTTCTTT. It yields the protein CASSIWQTNTEAFF. The rearrangement joins TRBV19 to TRBJ1-1; no firm D call. V dropped 2 bases and J dropped 2 bases, with 9 bases sitting between them. CDR1 is LNHDA, CDR2 SQIVND, per germline (reference sequence). The CDR3 has 14 residues.

The CDR3 loop reads CASSSPDRKVDTDTQYF. The DNA for the CDR3 is TGTGCCAGTAGTTCCCCGGACAGAAAGGTTGACACAGATACGCAGTATTTT. The chain is built from TRBV19 and TRBJ2-3, with a tentative D call TRBD1 (6 bases). CDR1 and CDR2 from the germline V gene are LNHDA and SQIVND (reference sequence). V was clipped by 5 bases and J by 2 bases, with 20 bases between them. The CDR3 contains 17 residues. Variable domain in full (rest from reference TRBV19 and TRBJ2-3): DGGITQSPKYLFRKEGQNVTLSCEQNLNHDAMYWYRQDPGQGLRLIYYSQIVNDFQKGDIAEGYSVSREKKESFPLTVTSAQKNPTAFYLCASSSPDRKVDTDTQYFGPGTRLTVL.

The chain links TRBV6-2 or TRBV6-3 to TRBJ1-2; 7 bases match TRBD1. The CDR3 is 14 residues long. V gave up 2 bases and J gave up 7 bases; unmatched junction bases: 7. The V gene's germline CDR1 is MNHEY and CDR2 SVGEGT. The CDR3 reads CASSYLDRVVGYTF. CDR3 DNA: TGTGCCAGCAGTTACCTCGACAGGGTAGTTGGCTACACCTTC.

The chain employs TRBV28 and TRBJ2-7, with 15 bases aligning to TRBD2. The CDR3 loop spans 21 amino acids. J was trimmed by 0 bases and V by 3 bases; bases with no gene match: 15. CDR1 is MDHEN and CDR2 is SYDVKM in the germline V gene. DNA of the CDR3: TGTGCCAGCAGTTTTCCTCTTCCGGGACTAGCGGGAGGAGGAAGCTCCTACGAGCAGTACTTC. Its translation: CASSFPLPGLAGGGSSYEQYF.

The chain couples TRBV6-2 or TRBV6-3 to TRBJ1-5, with D possibly TRBD1 on 5 matching bases. Germline V gene lookup returns CDR1 MNHEY and CDR2 SVGEGT. The V end was cut by 1 base, the J end by 7 bases, with 17 bases between. CDR3 length: 16 residues. CDR3 nucleotide sequence: TGTGCCAGCAGTTACTTCGTCAGGGAAGGGCGACAGCCCCAGCATTTT. Its translation is CASSYFVREGRQPQHF.

The chain links TRBV20-1 to TRBJ1-1; D is perhaps TRBD1 (5 bases). CDR1 is DFQATT and CDR2 is SNEGSKA in the germline V gene (reference sequence). V shed 3 bases and J shed 0 bases, with 23 bases lying between them. The CDR3 runs to 18 residues. DNA for the CDR3: TGCAGTGCTAGTGGAAAGTTTCCGGGACTCTCCATGAACACTGAAGCTTTCTTT. Translating it yields CSASGKFPGLSMNTEAFF.

This clone was detected only a few times. The genes are TRBV4-3 and TRBJ1-1, with TRBD1 identical over 9 bases. Losses at the gene ends were 4 bases for V and 4 bases for J; bases not matched to a gene: 4. This CDR3 is built from 14 residues. Germline CDR1 reads LGHNA; CDR2 reads YSLEER. The CDR3 DNA sequence: TGCGCCAGCAGCCTGACAGGGGGATCCACTGAAGCTTTCTTT. It specifies CASSLTGGSTEAFF.

V is TRBV9 and J is TRBJ1-1; D is unresolved. Germline loops: CDR1 SGDLS, CDR2 YYNGEE. V dropped 0 bases and J dropped 7 bases, with 13 bases sitting between them. The CDR3 consists of 14 residues. CDR3 DNA: TGTGCCAGCAGCGTAGTTCCAGACACACATGAAGCTTTCTTT. Translation gives CASSVVPDTHEAFF.

The chain couples TRBV4-1 to TRBJ1-1; TRBD1 is a possible D gene (6 bases). The CDR3 is made up of 15 amino acids. V gave up 4 bases and J gave up 0 bases, with 12 bases separating them. Germline V gene lookup returns CDR1 MGHRA and CDR2 YSYEKL. CDR3 DNA sequence: TGCGCCAGCAGCCCCGGACAGAGTTTGAACACTGAAGCTTTCTTT. Its translation: CASSPGQSLNTEAFF.

The chain links TRBV10-3 to TRBJ2-1; unclear D gene. The V gene lost 9 bases and the J gene lost 2 bases, with 17 bases spanning the gap. Germline V CDR1 and CDR2: ENHRY, SYGVKD. The CDR3 runs to 15 residues. Here the CDR3 reads CAITVGASTYNEQFF. In nucleotides, the CDR3 is TGTGCCATAACAGTCGGCGCCAGCACCTACAATGAGCAGTTCTTC.

The chain uses TRBV6-1 and TRBJ2-7; 8 nucleotides line up with TRBD1. Looked up from germline, CDR1 is MNHNS and CDR2 is SASEGT. Germline trimming cut 0 bases from V and 0 bases from J; bases unmatched to any gene: 1. CDR3 size: 15 residues. CDR3 nucleotide sequence: TGTGCCAGCAGTGAAGCGGGGACAGGCTCCTACGAGCAGTACTTC. Amino acids: CASSEAGTGSYEQYF.

The V and J genes are TRBV5-8 and TRBJ2-4; D is undetermined. The CDR3 covers 16 residues. The germline V gene encodes CDR1 SGHTS and CDR2 YDEGEE. V was shortened by 2 bases and J by 5 bases, with 17 bases between the two germline ends. The CDR3 coding sequence is TGTGCCAGCAGCTTTAGGCTGCCAGGTGGCCAAAACATTCAGTACTTC. Amino acids: CASSFRLPGGQNIQYF.

The V gene is TRBV19, the J gene TRBJ2-2; possibly TRBD2 for D (6 bases). The CDR3 runs 16 residues. Germline values: CDR1 LNHDA, CDR2 SQIVND (reference sequence). V was clipped by 2 bases and J by 2 bases, with 12 bases between them. The chain's CDR3 is CASSIQPAGNTGELFF. In DNA, the CDR3 is TGTGCCAGTAGTATACAGCCAGCGGGCAACACCGGGGAGCTGTTTTTT.

J is TRBJ2-3 and V is TRBV18; the D gene is possibly TRBD2 (5 bases). The CDR3 has 14 residues. V gave up 2 bases and J gave up 6 bases, with 12 bases separating them. Looked up from germline, CDR1 is KGHSH and CDR2 is LQKENI. The CDR3 sequence: CASSPISGMDTQYF. CDR3 sequence (DNA): TGTGCCAGCTCACCAATCTCGGGGATGGATACGCAGTATTTT. Full variable domain (rest looked up from reference TRBV18 and TRBJ2-3): NAGVMQNPRHLVRRRGQEARLRCSPMKGHSHVYWYRQLPEEGLKFMVYLQKENIIDESGMPKERFSAEFPKEGPSILRIQQVVRGDSAAYFCASSPISGMDTQYFGPGTRLTVL.

The rearrangement uses TRBV2 and TRBJ2-1; 10 bases are a match to TRBD1. Germline V gene sequence: CDR1 SNHLY, CDR2 FYNNEI. The CDR3 extends over 15 amino acids. The V gene end was trimmed by 5 bases and the J gene end by 2 bases; junction bases not matched to a gene: 3. CDR3 nucleotides: TGTGCCAGCAGTACTGGACAGGGGGCCTACAATGAGCAGTTCTTC. Its translation: CASSTGQGAYNEQFF.